This record concerns one T cell receptor beta chain sequence. Its antigen is still unknown. 60 Vbeta and 13 Jbeta primers were used in PCR. Profiling relied on immunoSEQ multiplex PCR, and the TCRdb table lists in-frame clones only, not all of them. The sample consists of more than 100,000 clones, roughly 70% of them appearing once. This entry belongs to a study of cytomegalovirus exposure and HLA in healthy donors. Study background: An early release of data contained 80 million to 85 million unique TCRs, which came from HLA-typed donors. General observations from the study: No immune exposure information besides CMV serostatus was available. According to the study, 150 to 200 TCR beta chains were cytomegalovirus-associated. In an earlier analysis, productive rearrangement rates for most beta V segments clustered near 87% or 30%.

Germline values: CDR1 LNHDA, CDR2 SQIVND (reference sequence). The CDR3 runs to 15 residues. Trimming removed 3 bases from V and 3 bases from J; junction bases left unmatched: 4. The receptor was derived from a man aged 45-65 years in good health and CMV-seropositive. V gene TRBV19 combines with J gene TRBJ2-5, with 10 positions matching TRBD2. The source material was PBMCs. CDR3 amino acids: CASSMVSGGKETQYF. The CDR3 region has the DNA TGTGCCAGTAGTATGGTTAGCGGGGGGAAAGAGACCCAGTACTTC.